Listed below are T cell receptor beta chains from one sample, sequenced in a study of T cell responses to AZD1222 COVID-19 vaccine. The method was immunoSEQ multiplex PCR; TCRdb's version includes in-frame clones alone and lacks a portion of them. The top ten hold about 7.7% of the sample, which has 84,000 or so clones, 80% to 90% seen once. Sequencing was performed on peripheral blood, taken on day 0 of AZD1222 vaccination. The receptors were sampled from an adult in good health. Both conserved end residues are part of each CDR3. The D gene is left open where the match is weak. For some rows the clone size is stated as once, few or many, or as a class when expanded; others skip it.

J	V	D	size	DNA	CDR3
TRBJ2-3	TRBV11-3	TRBD2	NA	TGTGCCACCAGCGAGGGCGGGAGCCCCGGCCTAGATACGCAGTATTTT	CATSEGGSPGLDTQYF
TRBJ1-2	TRBV7-9	NA	NA	TGTGCCAGCAGCTTAAGTGCAGGGATACATGGCTACACCTTC	CASSLSAGIHGYTF
TRBJ1-1	TRBV19	NA	NA	TGTGCCAGTAGTAAAAGGGACCTCTCCCTTTTTATGAACACTGAAGCTTTCTTT	CASSKRDLSLFMNTEAFF
TRBJ2-7	TRBV29-1	TRBD1	NA	TGCAGCGCCAGGGGGAACCCCTACGAGCAGTACTTC	CSARGNPYEQYF
TRBJ1-4	TRBV5-1	NA	NA	TGCGCCAGCAGCTTCACCCTGGAGGAAAAACTGTTTTTT	CASSFTLEEKLFF
TRBJ2-5	TRBV2	TRBD1	NA	TGTGCCATCAACGACAGGGGGGAGACCCAGTACTTC	CAINDRGETQYF
TRBJ1-2	TRBV21-1	NA	few	TGTGCCAGCAACCCAAGGCCGGGACATAACTTC	CASNPRPGHNF
TRBJ2-1	TRBV24-1	TRBD2	NA	TGTGCCACCAGTGATATGCGTACCGGGACTAGCGGGAGTCCGGATTACAATGAGCAGTTCTTC	CATSDMRTGTSGSPDYNEQFF
TRBJ2-1	TRBV19	TRBD1	NA	TGTGCCAGTAGTATCACCGGGACAGTCCCTTACAATGAGCAGTTCTTC	CASSITGTVPYNEQFF
TRBJ2-1	TRBV7-3	NA	NA	TGTGCCAGCAGCCGATACGGGGACCCCTCCTACAATGAGCAGTTCTTC	CASSRYGDPSYNEQFF
TRBJ2-1	TRBV10-2	TRBD2	NA	TGCGCCAGCAGCGGGACTAGCGGGAGGGACAATGAGCAGTTCTTC	CASSGTSGRDNEQFF
TRBJ2-1	TRBV6-2/TRBV6-3	TRBD2	NA	TGTGCCAGCAGCCCCGGGACTAGCGGGAAGGGACGCAATGAGCAGTTCTTC	CASSPGTSGKGRNEQFF
TRBJ2-7	TRBV6-1	NA	NA	TGTGCCAGCAGTGAAGTTGGAGGGGGCCCCTACGAGCAGTACTTC	CASSEVGGGPYEQYF
TRBJ2-1	TRBV11-1	NA	NA	TGTGCCAGCAGCTTAGGCAATGAGCAGTTCTTC	CASSLGNEQFF
TRBJ2-3	TRBV5-1	NA	once	TGCGCCAGCAGCCGGGAGCCAGATACGCAGTATTTT	CASSREPDTQYF
TRBJ2-7	TRBV11-1	NA	NA	TGTGCCAGCAGCCCCGAGGCGCTGGGACGCGCCTACGAGCAGTACTTC	CASSPEALGRAYEQYF
TRBJ2-5	TRBV19	TRBD2	NA	TGTGCCAGTTCCGGGAGCGGGAGAGGACGTGAGACCCAGTACTTC	CASSGSGRGRETQYF
TRBJ2-7	TRBV7-2	TRBD2	NA	TGTGCCAGCAGCTACTTGGGACTAGCCTACGAGCAGTACTTC	CASSYLGLAYEQYF
TRBJ2-1	TRBV10-3	NA	few	TGTGCCATCAGTGAGGACTATCTAACCGATGACAATGAGCAGTTCTTC	CAISEDYLTDDNEQFF
TRBJ2-7	TRBV7-2	TRBD2	NA	TGTGCCAGCAGCACCAGACTAGCGGGGGCCTCCTACGAGCAGTACTTC	CASSTRLAGASYEQYF
TRBJ2-7	TRBV7-2	NA	NA	TGTGCCAGCAGCTTAGCGCCTATCACTGGGTACGAGCAGTACTTC	CASSLAPITGYEQYF
TRBJ2-2	TRBV7-9	NA	NA	TGTGCCAGCAGCGAACAATCCTTCGGGGGGCGAGTGGCCGGGGAGCTGTTTTTT	CASSEQSFGGRVAGELFF
TRBJ1-2	TRBV19	NA	once	TGTGCCAGTAGTCCTCGAGGGACCGCACTACGGAGCTATGGCTACACCTTC	CASSPRGTALRSYGYTF
TRBJ1-1	TRBV5-1	TRBD1	once	TGCGCCAGCAGCCCGACAGGGTTCGGCACTGAAGCTTTCTTT	CASSPTGFGTEAFF
TRBJ2-7	TRBV7-9	TRBD2	once	TGTGCCAGCAGCTCCCGTTATGGCGGGAGTGAGATTGGCTACGAGCAGTACTTC	CASSSRYGGSEIGYEQYF
TRBJ2-7	TRBV28	TRBD2	NA	TGTGCCAGCAGTTTAGGGGGGGAAAGCGCGGGAGGTTTCTACTTC	CASSLGGESAGGFYF
TRBJ2-5	TRBV19	NA	NA	TGTGCCAGTAGTCGCGGGACGGGGGTAGGAGAGACCCAGTACTTC	CASSRGTGVGETQYF